This is a list of T cell receptor beta chains from one sample in a study of cytomegalovirus exposure and HLA in healthy donors. Method: immunoSEQ multiplex PCR; TCRdb's copy keeps in-frame clones and lacks some. This sample yields approximately 98,000 clones, of which 74% are seen a single time; 1.5% to 2% belongs to the top ten. Sequenced: PBMCs. Every receptor here comes from a male donor in good health and CMV-seronegative. Each CDR3 is given with its conserved first and last residue. D genes are given only for firm matches. Clone size is shown for a subset of rows, as once, few, many or a class of expanded clone.

-	TRBV27	TRBJ1-5	-	TGTGCCAGCATGAGGGGGTATGGAGATTATAGCAATCAGCCCCAGCATTTT	CASMRGYGDYSNQPQHF
few	TRBV5-4	TRBJ2-7	-	TGTGCCAGCAGCTTGGACCAGGCAGAGCAGTACTTC	CASSLDQAEQYF
-	TRBV7-3	TRBJ2-3	-	TGTGCCAGCAGCTCCTCCAGAGGTGCAGATACGCAGTATTTT	CASSSSRGADTQYF
-	TRBV19	TRBJ1-2	-	TGTGCCAGTAGTCTGACGAGGAGCTACACCTTC	CASSLTRSYTF
once	TRBV5-4	TRBJ1-3	-	TGTGCCAGCAGCTTGTTCTCCCTTAGTGGAAACACCATATATTTT	CASSLFSLSGNTIYF
-	TRBV7-3	TRBJ2-2	-	TGTGCCAGCAGCTTACAACCGGGACATACGAGCGGGGAGCTGTTTTTT	CASSLQPGHTSGELFF
-	TRBV30	TRBJ2-4	TRBD1	TGTGCCTGGAGCCGGGACAGGCTATCGATAGCCAAAAACATTCAGTACTTC	CAWSRDRLSIAKNIQYF
few	TRBV7-9	TRBJ2-7	-	TGTGCCAGCAGCTTAGTCGGGGGGCGTAATTTCTACGAGCAGTACTTC	CASSLVGGRNFYEQYF
-	TRBV9	TRBJ2-7	TRBD2	TGTGCCAGCAGCGCGGGACTAGCGGGGTCCTACGAGCAGTACTTC	CASSAGLAGSYEQYF
-	TRBV5-1	TRBJ2-3	TRBD2	TGCGCCAGCAGCTTGGCCCCGGGGGGAGATACGCAGTATTTT	CASSLAPGGDTQYF
-	TRBV28	TRBJ2-1	-	TGTGCCAGCAGTTTATACGGTCTGAGCTCCTACAATGAGCAGTTCTTC	CASSLYGLSSYNEQFF
-	TRBV30	TRBJ1-1	-	TGTGCCTGGAGTTTGGGCCGCGCTGAAGCTTTCTTT	CAWSLGRAEAFF
-	TRBV18	TRBJ2-1	TRBD1	TGTGCCAGCTCACCTTGGGACAGACGACTCAATGAGCAGTTCTTC	CASSPWDRRLNEQFF
few	TRBV6-5	TRBJ1-2	TRBD1	TGTGCCAGTACTTCCCCGGGACAGGGTGGCTATGGCTACACCTTC	CASTSPGQGGYGYTF
-	TRBV7-2	TRBJ1-1	TRBD1	TGTGCCAGCAGCTTAGGAGCACAGGGGACTGAAGCTTTCTTT	CASSLGAQGTEAFF
-	TRBV11-1	TRBJ2-7	TRBD2	TGTGCCAGCAGCCCTCGACTAGCGGGAGGCGAGCAGTACTTC	CASSPRLAGGEQYF
-	TRBV19	TRBJ2-7	-	TGTGCCAGTAGCTTTGGGCGGAGGTTCAGCGAGCAGTACTTC	CASSFGRRFSEQYF
-	TRBV30	TRBJ1-5	-	TGTGCCTGGAGTTCCGACGGGGGGGGCAATCAGCCCCAGCATTTT	CAWSSDGGGNQPQHF
-	TRBV30	TRBJ2-7	-	TGTGCCTGGAGTGACCCCTGGCAGGGTGAGAAGGGCGAGCAGTACTTC	CAWSDPWQGEKGEQYF
-	TRBV30	TRBJ1-2	-	TGTGCCTGGAGCAACGGCGCGGGAGCTGGCTACACCTTC	CAWSNGAGAGYTF
once	TRBV6-1	TRBJ1-2	TRBD1	TGTGCCAGCAGTCAGGGACAGGGCGTGAGCGGCTACACCTTC	CASSQGQGVSGYTF
-	TRBV5-1	TRBJ1-3	TRBD1	TGCGCCAGCAGCTTGGGGACAGGGGGAGACACCATATATTTT	CASSLGTGGDTIYF
-	TRBV7-8	TRBJ2-7	-	TGTGCCAGCAGCTTAGAATACACCTCCTACGAGCAGTACTTC	CASSLEYTSYEQYF
-	TRBV25-1	TRBJ2-7	TRBD1	TGTGCCAGCAGTGACGCGACAGGGTCCTACGAGCAGTACTTC	CASSDATGSYEQYF
-	TRBV5-5	TRBJ2-7	-	TGTGCCAGCAGCAAGAGGTGGGGGGATGAGCAGTACTTC	CASSKRWGDEQYF
-	TRBV19	TRBJ1-5	-	TGTGCCACTAGGGACTTTAGCAATCAGCCCCAGCATTTT	CATRDFSNQPQHF
-	TRBV5-1	TRBJ2-3	TRBD2	TGCGCCAGCAGTAAACTAGCGGTTGGGCGTAACACAGATACGCAGTATTTT	CASSKLAVGRNTDTQYF
few	TRBV4-1	TRBJ2-7	-	TGCGCCAGCAGCCAAGTTTACGGAGGGTACGAGCAGTACTTC	CASSQVYGGYEQYF
-	TRBV5-5	TRBJ2-7	TRBD2	TGTGCCAGCAGCTTGTTCGGGGGACTAGGTAGCTACGAGCAGTACTTC	CASSLFGGLGSYEQYF
-	TRBV5-1	TRBJ2-7	-	TGCGCCAGCAGCTTGGAGGTCCTCGAGCGTTCCTACGAGCAGTACTTC	CASSLEVLERSYEQYF
-	TRBV10-3	TRBJ1-1	-	TGTGCCATGGCTGGGGAGTCGGGCGGTGAGGCTGAAGCTTTCTTT	CAMAGESGGEAEAFF
-	TRBV19	TRBJ2-7	-	TGTGCCAGTAGTGGGGACGACTTTGGGGACACAGAGCAGTACTTC	CASSGDDFGDTEQYF